One sample yielded the 6 T cell receptor beta chains listed below, sequenced in a study of beta chain features in type 1 diabetes. Expressed TCRB transcripts got sequenced, as all isolated RNA was reverse transcribed. The table came from immunoSEQ multiplex PCR; TCRdb's copy has only in-frame clones and leaves some out. The sample consists of 300,000 to 450,000 clones, over 10% of them appearing once. The sequenced material came from naive CD4+ T cells from blood. The receptors derive from a man between 18 and 29 years old in good health.

Only a few counts were recorded for this clone. The rearrangement uses TRBV2 and TRBJ2-7, with 13 positions matching TRBD2. Germline lookup yields CDR1 SNHLY and CDR2 FYNNEI. This CDR3 spans 16 amino acids. CDR3 DNA sequence: TGTGGCCAGCGTGGGACTAGCGGGGAAACAACCTACGAGCAGTACTTC. Translating it yields CGQRGTSGETTYEQYF.

V and J are TRBV7-9 and TRBJ2-1; D perhaps matches TRBD1 (6 bases). V lost 4 bases to trimming and J lost 7 bases, with 14 bases between them. The germline CDR1 and CDR2 sequences are SEHNR and FQNEAQ (reference sequence). CDR3 length: 14 amino acids. In DNA form, the CDR3 reads TGTGCCAGCAGCTCGGGACACCCGTGGAATGAGCAGTTCTTC. Amino acids: CASSSGHPWNEQFF.

The rearrangement links TRBV30 to TRBJ1-1; perhaps TRBD1 as D (5 bases). CDR3 length: 14 residues. The germline CDR1 and CDR2 sequences are GTSNPN and SVGIG (reference sequence). The germline V and J ends were trimmed by 4 bases and 0 bases, with 12 bases remaining between them. The CDR3 is CAWTRGGLNTEAFF. DNA of the CDR3: TGTGCCTGGACTCGGGGGGGATTGAACACTGAAGCTTTCTTT.

V gene TRBV4-3 combines with J gene TRBJ1-1; D is unresolved. From germline, CDR1 is LGHNA and CDR2 YSLEER. The CDR3 runs 14 residues. V was trimmed by 0 bases and J by 4 bases, leaving 9 bases between them. Here the CDR3 DNA reads TGCGCCAGCAGCCAAGACGGGTGGAGCACTGAAGCTTTCTTT. It is translated as CASSQDGWSTEAFF.

There are a few counts of this clone. The chain carries TRBV5-4 and TRBJ2-5; 7 bases agree with TRBD1. From germline, CDR1 is SGHNT and CDR2 YYREEE (reference sequence). CDR3 length: 15 residues. J was trimmed by 4 bases and V by 7 bases; bases with no gene match: 13. Written as DNA, the CDR3 is TGTGCCAGCTCGCCTCCCGACAGGGTCGGAGAGACCCAGTACTTC. This gives the protein CASSPPDRVGETQYF.

The V call is TRBV5-4, the J call TRBJ2-1; D is unresolved. The CDR3 has 14 amino acids. Trimming left V 1 base short and J 5 bases short, with 10 bases between. CDR1 is SGHNT and CDR2 is YYREEE in the germline V gene (reference sequence). The DNA of the CDR3 is TGTGCCAGCAGCTTGTCTACAGCCAACAATGAGCAGTTCTTC. Its translation is CASSLSTANNEQFF.